This TCR beta chain was documented in a study of tumor and adjacent non-tumor tissue in lung cancer. Study summary: On average, productive TCRbeta reads reached about 4.17 million per sample. General observations from the study: Top 100 clones took a larger repertoire share in normal lung. Shorter survival was associated with higher TCR diversity in tumors.

Three rounds of nested PCR, following a modified ARM-PCR protocol, produced the TCRbeta library. TCRdb independently ran MiXCR on the multiplex PCR reads; one entry per CDR3 protein. Among approximately 70,000 distinct CDR3 sequences listed, around 78% were seen once. The template was RNA from unsorted bulk tissue. Germline CDR1 is SQVTM and CDR2 is ANQGSEA. The CDR3 consists of 12 residues. The count of this clonotype is one. Its antigen is unidentified. At one end the junction does not follow the germline gene, possibly because of a read error. The receptor was isolated from a man aged 55 to 70 with non-small cell lung cancer. Sequencing was performed on lung tumor tissue. V and J are TRBV29-1 and TRBJ2-7; the match to TRBD1 covers 8 bases. The DNA for the CDR3 is TGCAGCGGAAGGACAGGGACCTACGAGCAGTATTTC. Its protein is CSGRTGTYEQYF.